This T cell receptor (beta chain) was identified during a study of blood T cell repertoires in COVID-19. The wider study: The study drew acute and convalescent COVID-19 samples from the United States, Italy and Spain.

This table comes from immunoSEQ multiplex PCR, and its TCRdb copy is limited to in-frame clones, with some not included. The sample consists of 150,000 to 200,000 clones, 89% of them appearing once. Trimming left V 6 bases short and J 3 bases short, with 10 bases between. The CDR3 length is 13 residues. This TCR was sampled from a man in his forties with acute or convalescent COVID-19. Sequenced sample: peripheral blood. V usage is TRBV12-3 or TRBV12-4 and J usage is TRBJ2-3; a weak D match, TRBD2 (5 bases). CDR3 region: CASSATRTDTQYF. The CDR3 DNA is TGTGCCAGCAGCGCAACTAGAACAGATACGCAGTATTTT.